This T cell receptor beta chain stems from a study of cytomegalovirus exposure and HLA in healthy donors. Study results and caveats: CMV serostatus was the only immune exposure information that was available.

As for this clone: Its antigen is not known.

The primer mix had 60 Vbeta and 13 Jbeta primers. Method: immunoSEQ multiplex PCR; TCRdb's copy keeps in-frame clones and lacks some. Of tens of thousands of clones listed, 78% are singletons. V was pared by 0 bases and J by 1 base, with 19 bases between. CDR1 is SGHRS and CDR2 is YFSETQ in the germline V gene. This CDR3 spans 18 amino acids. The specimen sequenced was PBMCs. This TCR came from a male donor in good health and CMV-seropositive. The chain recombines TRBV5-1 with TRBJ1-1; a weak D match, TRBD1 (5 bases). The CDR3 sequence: CASSLADSGDWKNTEAFF. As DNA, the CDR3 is TGCGCCAGCAGCTTGGCAGACAGTGGGGATTGGAAGAACACTGAAGCTTTCTTT.